This record covers a single T cell receptor beta chain. Its antigen is as yet unknown. The data were obtained in a study of response to subunit inactivated influenza vaccine. Notes on the study in general: The authors offered the suggestion that each seasonal influenza vaccination recruits few new T cells.

Via MiXCR, TCRdb re-called the RT-PCR reads, giving one row per CDR3 protein. The sample has about 520,000 distinct CDR3 sequences, approximately 24% seen once; the top ten hold 1.9%. Sequencing used CD4+ T cells sorted from PBMCs, obtained approximately 5 days after vaccination. The TCR was taken from a man aged 45-65 years who received an inactivated influenza vaccine.

The CDR3 sequence: CASSLMGAPDTIYF. Written as DNA, the CDR3 is TGTGCCAGCAGTTTAATGGGGGCACCGGACACCATATATTTT. The chain has TRBV28 and TRBJ1-3; D is perhaps TRBD1 (6 bases). Per germline, CDR1 MDHEN and CDR2 SYDVKM. The CDR3 is made up of 14 amino acids. V gave up 2 bases and J gave up 8 bases, with 13 bases separating them.